This TCR beta chain was sequenced for a study of blood T cells in healthy people across ages. Russia was home to the donors, healthy Caucasian individuals aged about 6 to 100. There were at least 5 micrograms of total RNA extracted from every sample. Primed by a sample-barcoded 5' primer and a J-beta primer mix, a second PCR proceeded for roughly 7 to 11 cycles. TCRdb itself ran the 5' RACE reads through MiXCR, one entry per CDR3 protein. The sample yields approximately 770,000 distinct CDR3 sequences, 55% to 75% seen once. This CDR3 comprises 17 residues. CDR1 is MNHEY, CDR2 SMNVEV, per germline (reference sequence). V lost 6 bases and J lost 4; bases outside the gene matches: 15.

The receptor was derived from a man younger than 40 in good health. The chain uses TRBV27 and TRBJ2-1; TRBD1 matches 7 bases. Sequencing was done on a sample of blood. DNA for the CDR3: TGTGCCAGCAGCCCCGAACAGGGGACGGTTAGTTACAATGAGCAGTTCTTC. It is translated as CASSPEQGTVSYNEQFF.